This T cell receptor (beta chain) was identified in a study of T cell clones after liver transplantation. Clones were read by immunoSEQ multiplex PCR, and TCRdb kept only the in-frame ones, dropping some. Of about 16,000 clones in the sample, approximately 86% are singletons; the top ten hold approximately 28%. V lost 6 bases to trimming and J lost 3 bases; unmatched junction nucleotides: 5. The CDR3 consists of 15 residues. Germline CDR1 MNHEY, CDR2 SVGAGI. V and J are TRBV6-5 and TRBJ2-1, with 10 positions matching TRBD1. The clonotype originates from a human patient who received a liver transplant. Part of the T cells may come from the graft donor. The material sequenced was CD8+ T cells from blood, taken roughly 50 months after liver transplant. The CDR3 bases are TGTGCCAGCAGCTATGGACAGGGGGTCTACAATGAGCAGTTCTTC. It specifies CASSYGQGVYNEQFF.